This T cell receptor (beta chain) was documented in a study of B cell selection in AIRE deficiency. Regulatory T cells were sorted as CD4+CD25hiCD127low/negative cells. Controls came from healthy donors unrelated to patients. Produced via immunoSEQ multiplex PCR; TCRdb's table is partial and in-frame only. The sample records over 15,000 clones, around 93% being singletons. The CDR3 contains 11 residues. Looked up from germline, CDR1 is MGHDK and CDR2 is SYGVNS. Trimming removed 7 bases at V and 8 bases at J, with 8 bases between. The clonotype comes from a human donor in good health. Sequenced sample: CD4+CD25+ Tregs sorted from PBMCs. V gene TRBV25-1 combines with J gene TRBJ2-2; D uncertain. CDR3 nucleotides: TGTGCCAGCAAAAGCAGGGGGGAGCTGTTTTTT. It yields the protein CASKSRGELFF.